This TCR beta chain came from a study of control samples from healthy donors and cancer patients. The CDR3 consists of 14 residues. Germline lookup yields CDR1 SGHTA and CDR2 FQGTGA. The V end was cut by 1 base, the J end by 6 bases, with 11 bases between. The data were produced by immunoSEQ multiplex PCR, yet TCRdb's version contains in-frame clones alone and is incomplete. The sample yields fewer than 40,000 clones, roughly 92% seen once. The chain joins TRBV7-3 to TRBJ2-3; no definite D call. The receptor's source is a man aged 40-50 years with colorectal cancer. Material for sequencing was PBMCs. CDR3 in DNA: TGTGCCAGCAGCTTAAGCACCCTGATGGATACGCAGTATTTT. It yields the protein CASSLSTLMDTQYF.